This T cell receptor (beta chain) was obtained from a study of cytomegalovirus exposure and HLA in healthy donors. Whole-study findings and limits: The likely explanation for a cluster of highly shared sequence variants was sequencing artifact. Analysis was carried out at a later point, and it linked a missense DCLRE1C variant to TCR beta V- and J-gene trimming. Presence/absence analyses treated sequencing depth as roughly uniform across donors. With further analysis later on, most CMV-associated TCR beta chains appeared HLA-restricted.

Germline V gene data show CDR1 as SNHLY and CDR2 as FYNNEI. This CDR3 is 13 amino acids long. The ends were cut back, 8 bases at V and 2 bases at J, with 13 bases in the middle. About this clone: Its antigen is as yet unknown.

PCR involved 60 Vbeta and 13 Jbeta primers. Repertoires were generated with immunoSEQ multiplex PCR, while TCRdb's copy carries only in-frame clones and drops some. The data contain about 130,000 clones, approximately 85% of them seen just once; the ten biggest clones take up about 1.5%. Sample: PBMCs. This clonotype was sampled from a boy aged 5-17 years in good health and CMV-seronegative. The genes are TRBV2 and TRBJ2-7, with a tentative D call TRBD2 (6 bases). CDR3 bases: TGTGCCAGCCAGGAGGGGCCAACCTACGAGCAGTACTTC. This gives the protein CASQEGPTYEQYF.